This TCR beta chain was recorded in a study of T cells in Graves' hyperthyroidism and ophthalmopathy. Findings and limits, study-wide: Within blood appeared most thyroid clonotypes that had expanded above 0.001.

V shed 7 bases, J shed 4 bases, and the junction held 5 bases outside the gene matches. Looked up from germline, CDR1 is MGHDK and CDR2 is SYGVNS. This CDR3 region has 14 residues. RNA transcripts gave rise to amplified TCR beta CDR3 regions. A set of HTBI primers served as the primers for a first-round RT-PCR of the TCR CDR3. Each CDR3 protein gets one entry after TCRdb re-called the multiplex PCR reads with MiXCR. The repertoire holds a few hundred thousand distinct CDR3 sequences, with around 46% as singletons. In the case of this clonotype: Its antigen is not known.

Input material: peripheral blood or thyroid tissue (not recorded which). This receptor was taken from an adult woman with Graves' disease, either hyperthyroidism or ophthalmopathy (not recorded which). The chain joins TRBV25-1 to TRBJ1-1; 11 bases fit TRBD1. CDR3 in DNA: TGTGCCAGCAAGCGGGGACAGGGGGTCACTGAAGCTTTCTTT. Translating gives CASKRGQGVTEAFF.